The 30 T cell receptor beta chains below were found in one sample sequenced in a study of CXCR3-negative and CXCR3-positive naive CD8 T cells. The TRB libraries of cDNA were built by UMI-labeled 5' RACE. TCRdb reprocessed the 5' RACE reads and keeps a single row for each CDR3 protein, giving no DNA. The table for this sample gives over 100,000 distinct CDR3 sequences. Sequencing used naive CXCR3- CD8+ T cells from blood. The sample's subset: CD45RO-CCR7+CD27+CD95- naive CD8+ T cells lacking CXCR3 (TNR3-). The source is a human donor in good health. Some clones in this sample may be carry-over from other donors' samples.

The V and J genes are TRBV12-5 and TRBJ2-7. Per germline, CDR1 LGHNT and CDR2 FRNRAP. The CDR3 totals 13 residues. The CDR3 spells CASGLGSTSEQYF. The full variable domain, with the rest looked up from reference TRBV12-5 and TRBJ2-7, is DARVTQTPRHKVTEMGQEVTMRCQPILGHNTVFWYRQTMMQGLELLAYFRNRAPLDDSGMPKDRFSAEMPDATLATLKIQPSEPRDSAVYFCASGLGSTSEQYFGPGTRLTVT.

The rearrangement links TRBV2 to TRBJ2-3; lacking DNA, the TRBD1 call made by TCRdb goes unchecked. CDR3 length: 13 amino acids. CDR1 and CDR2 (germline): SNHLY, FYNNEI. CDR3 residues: CASIPMSSDTQYF.

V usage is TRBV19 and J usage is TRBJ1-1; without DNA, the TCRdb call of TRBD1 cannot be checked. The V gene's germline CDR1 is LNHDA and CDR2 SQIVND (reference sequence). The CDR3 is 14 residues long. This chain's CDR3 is CASSMGQLNTEAFF.

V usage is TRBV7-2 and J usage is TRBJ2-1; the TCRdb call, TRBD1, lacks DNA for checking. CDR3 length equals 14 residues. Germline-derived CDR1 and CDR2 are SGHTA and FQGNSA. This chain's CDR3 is CASSSSDTYNEQFF.

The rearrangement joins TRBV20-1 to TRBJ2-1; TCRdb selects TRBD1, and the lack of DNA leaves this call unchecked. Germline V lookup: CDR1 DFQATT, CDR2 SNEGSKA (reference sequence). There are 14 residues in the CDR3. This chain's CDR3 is CSAYDRDSYNEQFF.

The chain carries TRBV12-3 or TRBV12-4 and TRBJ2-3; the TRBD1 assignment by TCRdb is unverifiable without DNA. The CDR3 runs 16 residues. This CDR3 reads CASSYSTGEETDTQYF.

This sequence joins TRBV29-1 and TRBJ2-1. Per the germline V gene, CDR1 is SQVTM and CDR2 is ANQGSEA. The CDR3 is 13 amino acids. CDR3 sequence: CSALRFTYNEQFF.

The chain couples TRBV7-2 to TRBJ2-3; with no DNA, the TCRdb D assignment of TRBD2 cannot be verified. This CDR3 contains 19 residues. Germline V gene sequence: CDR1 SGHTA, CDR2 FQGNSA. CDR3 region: CASSLGPGVSGRPSYTQYF.

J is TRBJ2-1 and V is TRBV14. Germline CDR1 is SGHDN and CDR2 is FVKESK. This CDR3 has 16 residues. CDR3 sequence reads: CASSIFVAGAYNEQFF. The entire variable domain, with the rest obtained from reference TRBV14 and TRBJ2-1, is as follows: EAGVTQFPSHSVIEKGQTVTLRCDPISGHDNLYWYRRVMGKEIKFLLHFVKESKQDESGMPNNRFLAERTGGTYSTLKVQPAELEDSGVYFCASSIFVAGAYNEQFFGPGTRLTVL.

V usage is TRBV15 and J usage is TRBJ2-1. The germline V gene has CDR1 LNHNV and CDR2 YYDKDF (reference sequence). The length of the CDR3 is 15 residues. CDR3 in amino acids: CATSRTQSSYNEQFF.

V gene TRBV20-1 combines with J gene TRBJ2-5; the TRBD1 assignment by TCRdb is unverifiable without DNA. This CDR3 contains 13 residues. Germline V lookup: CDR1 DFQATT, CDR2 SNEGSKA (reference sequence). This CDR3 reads CSALTGVQETQYF.

The CDR3 sequence: CATPGQNTGELFF. This rearrangement joins TRBV7-9 to TRBJ2-2; lacking DNA, the TRBD1 call made by TCRdb goes unchecked. The germline gives CDR1 SEHNR, CDR2 FQNEAQ (reference sequence). The CDR3 is 13 residues long. The whole variable domain, remainder taken from reference TRBV7-9 and TRBJ2-2, is DTGVSQNPRHKITKRGQNVTFRCDPISEHNRLYWYRQTLGQGPEFLTYFQNEAQLEKSRLLSDRFSAERPKGSFSTLEIQRTEQGDSAMYLCATPGQNTGELFFGEGSRLTVL.

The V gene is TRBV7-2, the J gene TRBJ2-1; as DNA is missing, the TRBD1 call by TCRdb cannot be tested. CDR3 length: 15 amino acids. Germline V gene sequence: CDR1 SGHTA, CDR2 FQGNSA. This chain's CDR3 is CASSPRDWAYNEQFF.

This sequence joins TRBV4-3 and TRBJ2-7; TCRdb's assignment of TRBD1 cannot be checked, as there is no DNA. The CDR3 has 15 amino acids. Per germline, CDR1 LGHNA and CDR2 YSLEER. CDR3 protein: CASSQGQGSAYEQYF.

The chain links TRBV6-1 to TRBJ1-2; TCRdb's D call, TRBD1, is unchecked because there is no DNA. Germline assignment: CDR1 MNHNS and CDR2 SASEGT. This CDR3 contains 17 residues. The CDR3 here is CASSEVGSGYYDYGYTF.

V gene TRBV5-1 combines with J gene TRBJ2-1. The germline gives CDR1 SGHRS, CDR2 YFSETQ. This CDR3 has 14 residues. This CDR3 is CASSLVDSYNEQFF.

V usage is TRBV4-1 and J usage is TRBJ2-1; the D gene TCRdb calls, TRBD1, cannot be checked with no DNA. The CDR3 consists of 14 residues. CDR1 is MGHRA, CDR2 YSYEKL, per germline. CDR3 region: CASSQDPDSDEQFF.

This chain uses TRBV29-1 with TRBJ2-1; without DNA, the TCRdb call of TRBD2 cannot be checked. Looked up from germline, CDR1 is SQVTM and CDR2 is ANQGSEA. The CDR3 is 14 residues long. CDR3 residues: CSTEGLAAYNEQFF.

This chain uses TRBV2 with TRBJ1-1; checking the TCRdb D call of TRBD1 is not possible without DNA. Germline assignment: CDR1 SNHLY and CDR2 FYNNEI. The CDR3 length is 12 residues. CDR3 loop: CASRTGNTEAFF.

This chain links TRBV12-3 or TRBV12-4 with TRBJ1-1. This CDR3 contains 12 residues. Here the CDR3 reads CASSRSNTEAFF.

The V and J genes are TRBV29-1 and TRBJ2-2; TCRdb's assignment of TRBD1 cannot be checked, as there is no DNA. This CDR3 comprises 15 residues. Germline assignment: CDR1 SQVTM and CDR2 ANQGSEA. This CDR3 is CSVQGQGSPTGELFF.

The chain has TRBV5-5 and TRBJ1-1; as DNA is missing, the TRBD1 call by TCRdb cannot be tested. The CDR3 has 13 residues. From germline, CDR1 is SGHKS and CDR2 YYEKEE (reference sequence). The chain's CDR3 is CASSRTDGPEAFF.

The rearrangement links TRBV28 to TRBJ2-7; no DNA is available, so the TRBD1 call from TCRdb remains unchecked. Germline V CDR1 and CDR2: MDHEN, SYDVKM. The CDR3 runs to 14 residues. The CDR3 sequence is CASSSSRTVYEQYF. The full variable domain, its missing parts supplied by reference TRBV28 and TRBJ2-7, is DVKVTQSSRYLVKRTGEKVFLECVQDMDHENMFWYRQDPGLGLRLIYFSYDVKMKEKGDIPEGYSVSREKKERFSLILESASTNQTSMYLCASSSSRTVYEQYFGPGTRLTVT.

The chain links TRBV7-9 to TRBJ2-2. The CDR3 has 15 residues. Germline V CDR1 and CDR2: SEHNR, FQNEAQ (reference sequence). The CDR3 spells CASSPTNGHNGELFF.

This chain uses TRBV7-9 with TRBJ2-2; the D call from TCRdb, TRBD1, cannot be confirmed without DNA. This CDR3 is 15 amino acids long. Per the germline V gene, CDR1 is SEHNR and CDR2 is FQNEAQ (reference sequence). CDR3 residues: CASSPDRGVVGELFF.

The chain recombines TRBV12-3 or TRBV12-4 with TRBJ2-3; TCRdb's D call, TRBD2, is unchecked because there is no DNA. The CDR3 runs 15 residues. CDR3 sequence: CASTWTGGRTDTQYF.

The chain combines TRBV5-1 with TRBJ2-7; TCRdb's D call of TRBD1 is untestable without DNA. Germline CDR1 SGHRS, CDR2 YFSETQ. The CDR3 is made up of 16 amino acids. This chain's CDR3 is CASSFSQRGDSHEQYF.

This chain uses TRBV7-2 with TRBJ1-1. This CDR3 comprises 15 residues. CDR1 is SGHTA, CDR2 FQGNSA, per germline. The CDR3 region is CASSPYLSVNTEAFF.

CDR3 protein: CASSYSGQATYGYTF. The V and J genes are TRBV6-2 or TRBV6-3 and TRBJ1-2; TCRdb reports TRBD1, a call that lacks DNA to check it against. The CDR3 runs to 15 residues. Germline CDR1 MNHEY, CDR2 SVGEGT.

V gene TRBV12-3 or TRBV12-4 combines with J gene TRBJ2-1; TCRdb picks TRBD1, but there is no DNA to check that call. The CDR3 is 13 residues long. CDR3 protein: CASSQIPWGEQFF.